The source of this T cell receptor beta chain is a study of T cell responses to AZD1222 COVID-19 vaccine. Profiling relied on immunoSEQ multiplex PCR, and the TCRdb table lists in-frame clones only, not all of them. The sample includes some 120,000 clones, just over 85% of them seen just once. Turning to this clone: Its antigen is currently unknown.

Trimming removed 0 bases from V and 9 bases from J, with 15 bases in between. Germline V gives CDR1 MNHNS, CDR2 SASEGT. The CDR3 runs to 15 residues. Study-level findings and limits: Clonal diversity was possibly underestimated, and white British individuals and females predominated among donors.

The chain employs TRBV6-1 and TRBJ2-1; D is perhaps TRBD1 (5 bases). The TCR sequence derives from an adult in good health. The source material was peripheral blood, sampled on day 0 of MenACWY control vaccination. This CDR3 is CASSEAVQGAREQFF. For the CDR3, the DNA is TGTGCCAGCAGTGAAGCGGTTCAGGGTGCTCGTGAGCAGTTCTTC.